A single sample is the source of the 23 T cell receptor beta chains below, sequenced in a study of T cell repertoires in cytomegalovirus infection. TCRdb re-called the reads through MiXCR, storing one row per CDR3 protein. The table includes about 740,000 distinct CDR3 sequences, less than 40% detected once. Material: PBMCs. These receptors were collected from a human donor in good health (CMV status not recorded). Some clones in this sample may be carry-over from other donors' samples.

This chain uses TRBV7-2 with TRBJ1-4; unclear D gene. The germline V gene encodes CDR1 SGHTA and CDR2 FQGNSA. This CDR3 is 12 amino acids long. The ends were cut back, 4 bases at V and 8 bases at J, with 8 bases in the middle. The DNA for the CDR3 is TGTGCCAGCAGCTCCGGTACCGAAAAACTGTTTTTT. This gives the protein CASSSGTEKLFF.

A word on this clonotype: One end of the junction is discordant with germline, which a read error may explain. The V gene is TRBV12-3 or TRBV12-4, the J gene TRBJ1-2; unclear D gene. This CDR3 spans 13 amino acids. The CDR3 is CASSFAINYGYNF. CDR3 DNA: TGTGCCAGCAGCTTTGCCATTAACTATGGCTACAACTTC.

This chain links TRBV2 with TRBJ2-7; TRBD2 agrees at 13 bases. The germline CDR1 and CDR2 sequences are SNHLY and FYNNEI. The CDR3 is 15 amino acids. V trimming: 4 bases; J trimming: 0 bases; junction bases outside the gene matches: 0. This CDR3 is CASSGTSGSSYEQYF. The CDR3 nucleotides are TGTGCCAGCAGTGGGACTAGCGGGAGCTCCTACGAGCAGTACTTC.

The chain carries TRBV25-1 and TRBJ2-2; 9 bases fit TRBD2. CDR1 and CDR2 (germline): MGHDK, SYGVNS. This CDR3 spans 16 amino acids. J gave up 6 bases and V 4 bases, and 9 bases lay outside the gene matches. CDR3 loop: CASSARGLASPGELFF. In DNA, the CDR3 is TGTGCCAGCAGTGCCAGGGGACTAGCATCCCCCGGGGAGCTGTTTTTT.

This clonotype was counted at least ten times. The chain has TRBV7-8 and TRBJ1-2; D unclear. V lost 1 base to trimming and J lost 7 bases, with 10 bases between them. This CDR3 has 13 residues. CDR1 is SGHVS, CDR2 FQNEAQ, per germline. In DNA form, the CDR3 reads TGTGCCAGCAGCTTAGGGGTGGAGAGTGGCTACACCTTC. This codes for CASSLGVESGYTF.

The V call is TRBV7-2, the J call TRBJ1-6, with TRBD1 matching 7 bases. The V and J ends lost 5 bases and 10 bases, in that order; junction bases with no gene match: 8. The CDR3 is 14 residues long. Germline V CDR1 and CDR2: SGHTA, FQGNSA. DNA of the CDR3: TGTGCCAGCAGCAAAGGGGGCGCGGGGTCACCCCTCCACTTT. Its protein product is CASSKGGAGSPLHF.

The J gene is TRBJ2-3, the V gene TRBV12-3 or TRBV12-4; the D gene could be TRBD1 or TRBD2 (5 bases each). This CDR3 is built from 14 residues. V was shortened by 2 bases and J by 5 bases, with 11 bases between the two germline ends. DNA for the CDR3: TGTGCCAGCAGTTTATGGGGGAGTGGAGATACGCAGTATTTT. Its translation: CASSLWGSGDTQYF.

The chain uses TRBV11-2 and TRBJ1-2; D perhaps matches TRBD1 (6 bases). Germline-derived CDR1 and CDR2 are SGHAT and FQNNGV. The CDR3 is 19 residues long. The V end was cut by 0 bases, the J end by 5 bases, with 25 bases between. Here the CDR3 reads CASSLDRLSRGGAGYGYTF. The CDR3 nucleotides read TGTGCCAGCAGCTTAGATCGCCTTTCTAGGGGGGGCGCGGGGTATGGCTACACCTTC.

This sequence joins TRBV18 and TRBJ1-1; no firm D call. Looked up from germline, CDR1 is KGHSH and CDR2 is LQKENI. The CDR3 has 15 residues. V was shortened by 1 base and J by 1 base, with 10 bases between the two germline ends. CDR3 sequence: CASSPLGNKNTEAFF. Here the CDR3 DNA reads TGTGCCAGCTCACCACTGGGAAATAAGAACACTGAAGCTTTCTTT.

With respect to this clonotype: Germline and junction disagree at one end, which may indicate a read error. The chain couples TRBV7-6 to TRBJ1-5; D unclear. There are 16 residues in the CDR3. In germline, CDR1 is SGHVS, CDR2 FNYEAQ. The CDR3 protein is CANSPESRRSDQPQHF. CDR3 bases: TGTGCCAACAGCCCCGAGTCCCGCAGGAGCGATCAGCCCCAGCATTTT.

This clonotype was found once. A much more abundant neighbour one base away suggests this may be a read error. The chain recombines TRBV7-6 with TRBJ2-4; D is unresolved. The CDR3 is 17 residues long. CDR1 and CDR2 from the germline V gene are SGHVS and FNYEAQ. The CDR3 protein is CASSLEPLAVAKNSQYF. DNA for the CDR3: TGTGCCAGCAGCTTAGAGCCTTTGGCAGTCGCCAAAAACAGTCAGTACTTC.

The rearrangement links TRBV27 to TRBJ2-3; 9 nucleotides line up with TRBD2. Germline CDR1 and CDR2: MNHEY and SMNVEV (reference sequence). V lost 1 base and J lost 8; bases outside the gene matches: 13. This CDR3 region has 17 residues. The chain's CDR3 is CASSLFSPGLAPPTQYF. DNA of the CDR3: TGTGCCAGCAGTTTATTTTCTCCGGGACTAGCTCCTCCTACGCAGTATTTT.

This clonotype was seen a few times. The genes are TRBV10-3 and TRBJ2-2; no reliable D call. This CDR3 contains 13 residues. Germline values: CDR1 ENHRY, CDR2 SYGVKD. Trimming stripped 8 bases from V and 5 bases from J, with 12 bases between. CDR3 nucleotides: TGTGCCATCGCGCAGGATAGGACCGGGGAGCTGTTTTTT. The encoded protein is CAIAQDRTGELFF.

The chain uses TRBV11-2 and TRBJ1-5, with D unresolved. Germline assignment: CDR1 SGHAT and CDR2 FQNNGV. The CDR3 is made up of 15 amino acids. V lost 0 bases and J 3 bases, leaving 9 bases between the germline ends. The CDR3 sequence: CASSLDLANNQPQHF. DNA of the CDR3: TGTGCCAGCAGCTTAGATCTAGCTAACAATCAGCCCCAGCATTTT.

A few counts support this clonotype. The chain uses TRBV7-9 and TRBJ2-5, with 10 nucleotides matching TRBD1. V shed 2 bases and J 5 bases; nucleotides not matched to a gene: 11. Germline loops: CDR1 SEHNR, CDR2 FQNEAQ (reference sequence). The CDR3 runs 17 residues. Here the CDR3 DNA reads TGTGCCAGCAGCTTACCCGACAGGGGGCAATTAGCGGAGACCCAGTACTTC. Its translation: CASSLPDRGQLAETQYF.

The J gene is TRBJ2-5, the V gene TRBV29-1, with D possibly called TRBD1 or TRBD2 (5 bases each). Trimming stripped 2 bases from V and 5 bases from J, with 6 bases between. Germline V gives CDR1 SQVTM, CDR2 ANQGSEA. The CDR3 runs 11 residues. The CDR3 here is CSVEWGETQYF. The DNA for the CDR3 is TGCAGCGTTGAATGGGGGGAGACCCAGTACTTC.

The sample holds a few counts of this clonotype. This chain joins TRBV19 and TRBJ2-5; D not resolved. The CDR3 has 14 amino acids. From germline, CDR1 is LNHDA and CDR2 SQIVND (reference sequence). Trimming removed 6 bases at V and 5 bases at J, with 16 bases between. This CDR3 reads CASSLVFSWETQYF. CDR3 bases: TGTGCCAGTAGCTTGGTCTTCTCGTGGGAGACCCAGTACTTC.

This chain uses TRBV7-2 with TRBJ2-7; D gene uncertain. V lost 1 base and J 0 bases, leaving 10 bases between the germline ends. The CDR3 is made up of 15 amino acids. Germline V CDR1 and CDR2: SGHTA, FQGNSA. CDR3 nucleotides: TGTGCCAGCAGCTTAGTAGGGATTAGCTCCTACGAGCAGTACTTC. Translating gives CASSLVGISSYEQYF.

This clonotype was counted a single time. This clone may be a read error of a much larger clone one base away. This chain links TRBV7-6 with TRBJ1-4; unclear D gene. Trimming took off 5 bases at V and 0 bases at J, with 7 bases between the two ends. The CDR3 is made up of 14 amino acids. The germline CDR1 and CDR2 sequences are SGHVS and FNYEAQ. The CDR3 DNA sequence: TGTGCCAGCAGCCCAGTGTCAACTAATGAAAAACTGTTTTTT. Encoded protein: CASSPVSTNEKLFF. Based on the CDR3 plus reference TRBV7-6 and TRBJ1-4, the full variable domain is GAGVSQSPRYKVTKRGQDVALRCDPISGHVSLYWYRQALGQGPEFLTYFNYEAQQDKSGLPNDRFSAERPEGSISTLTIQRTEQRDSAMYRCASSPVSTNEKLFFGSGTQLSVL.

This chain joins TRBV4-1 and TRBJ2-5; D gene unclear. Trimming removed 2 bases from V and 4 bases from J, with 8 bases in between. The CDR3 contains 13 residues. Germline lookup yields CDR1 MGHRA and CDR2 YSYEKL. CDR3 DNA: TGCGCCAGCAGCCAATCCCGAGCAGAGACCCAGTACTTC. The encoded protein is CASSQSRAETQYF.

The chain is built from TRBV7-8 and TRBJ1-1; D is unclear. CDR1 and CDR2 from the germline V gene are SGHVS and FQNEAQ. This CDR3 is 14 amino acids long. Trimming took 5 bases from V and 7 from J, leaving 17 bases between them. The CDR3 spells CASSPWHQLLEAFF. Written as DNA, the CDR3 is TGTGCCAGCAGCCCCTGGCATCAACTACTTGAAGCTTTCTTT.

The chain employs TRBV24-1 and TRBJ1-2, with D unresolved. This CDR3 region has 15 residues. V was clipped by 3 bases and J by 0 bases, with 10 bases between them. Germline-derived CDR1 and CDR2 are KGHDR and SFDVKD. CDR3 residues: CATSDADLANYGYTF. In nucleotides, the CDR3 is TGTGCCACCAGTGATGCTGATCTAGCTAACTATGGCTACACCTTC.

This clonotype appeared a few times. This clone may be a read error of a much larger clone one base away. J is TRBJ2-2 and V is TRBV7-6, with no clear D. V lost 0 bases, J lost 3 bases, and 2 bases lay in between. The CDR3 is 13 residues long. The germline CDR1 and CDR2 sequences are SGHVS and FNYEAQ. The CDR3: CASSLAHTGELFF. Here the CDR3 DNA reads TGTGCCAGCAGCTTAGCGCACACCGGGGAGCTGTTTTTT.